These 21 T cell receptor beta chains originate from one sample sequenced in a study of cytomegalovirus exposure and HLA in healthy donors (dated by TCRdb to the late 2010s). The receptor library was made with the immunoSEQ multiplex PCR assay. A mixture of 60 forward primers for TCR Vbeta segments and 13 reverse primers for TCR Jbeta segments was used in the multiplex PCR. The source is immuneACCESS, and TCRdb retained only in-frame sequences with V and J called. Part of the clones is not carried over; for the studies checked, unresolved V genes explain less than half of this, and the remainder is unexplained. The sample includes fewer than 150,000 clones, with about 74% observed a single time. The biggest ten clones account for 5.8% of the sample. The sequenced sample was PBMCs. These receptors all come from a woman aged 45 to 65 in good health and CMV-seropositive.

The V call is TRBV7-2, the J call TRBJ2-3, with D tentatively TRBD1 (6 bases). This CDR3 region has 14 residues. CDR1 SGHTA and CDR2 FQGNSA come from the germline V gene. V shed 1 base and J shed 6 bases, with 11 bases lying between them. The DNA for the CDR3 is TGTGCCAGCAGCTTAGGGGGGCGCGTGGATACGCAGTATTTT. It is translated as CASSLGGRVDTQYF. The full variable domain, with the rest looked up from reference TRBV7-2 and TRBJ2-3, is GAGVSQSPSNKVTEKGKDVELRCDPISGHTALYWYRQSLGQGLEFLIYFQGNSAPDKSGLPSDRFSAERTGGSVSTLTIQRTQQEDSAVYLCASSLGGRVDTQYFGPGTRLTVL.

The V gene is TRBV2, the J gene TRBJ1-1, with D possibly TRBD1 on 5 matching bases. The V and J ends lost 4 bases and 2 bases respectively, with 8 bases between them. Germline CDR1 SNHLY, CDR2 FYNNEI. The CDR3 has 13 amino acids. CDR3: CASSVDSNTEAFF. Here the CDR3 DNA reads TGTGCCAGCAGTGTTGACAGCAACACTGAAGCTTTCTTT.

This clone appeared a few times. The CDR3 nucleotides are TGTGCCAGCGATCCCGGGATCTACGCAGGTACGCAGTATTTT. Its protein is CASDPGIYAGTQYF. V and J are TRBV7-9 and TRBJ2-3; perhaps TRBD2 as D (5 bases). Trimming shortened V by 8 bases and J by 8 bases, and 20 bases separated the two germline ends. This CDR3 region has 14 residues. Germline CDR1 SEHNR, CDR2 FQNEAQ (reference sequence).

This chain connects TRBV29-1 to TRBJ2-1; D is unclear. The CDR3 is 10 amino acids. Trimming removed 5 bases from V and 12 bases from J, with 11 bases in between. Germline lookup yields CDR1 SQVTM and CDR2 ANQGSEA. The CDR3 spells CSVKTSGQFF. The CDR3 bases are TGCAGCGTTAAAACTTCGGGGCAGTTCTTC.

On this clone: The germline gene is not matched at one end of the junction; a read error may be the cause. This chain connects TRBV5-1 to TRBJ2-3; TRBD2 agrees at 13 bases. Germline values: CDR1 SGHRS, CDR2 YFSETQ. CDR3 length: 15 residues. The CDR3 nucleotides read TGCGCCAGCAGCTTGGGACTAGCGGGGGGAGATACGCGGTATTTT. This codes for CASSLGLAGGDTRYF.

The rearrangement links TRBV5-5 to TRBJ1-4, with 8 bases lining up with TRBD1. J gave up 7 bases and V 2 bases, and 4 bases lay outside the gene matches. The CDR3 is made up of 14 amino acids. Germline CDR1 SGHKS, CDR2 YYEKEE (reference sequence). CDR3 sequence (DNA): TGTGCCAGCAGCTTTCGGACAGGGTTTGAAAAACTGTTTTTT. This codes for CASSFRTGFEKLFF.

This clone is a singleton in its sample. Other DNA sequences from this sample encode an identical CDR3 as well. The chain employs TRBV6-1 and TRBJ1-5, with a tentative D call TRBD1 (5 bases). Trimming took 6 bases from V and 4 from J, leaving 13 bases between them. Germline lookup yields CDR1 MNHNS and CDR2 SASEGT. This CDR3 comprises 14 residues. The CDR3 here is CASRGPTQNQPQHF. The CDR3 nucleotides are TGTGCCAGCAGGGGGCCAACACAGAATCAGCCCCAGCATTTT.

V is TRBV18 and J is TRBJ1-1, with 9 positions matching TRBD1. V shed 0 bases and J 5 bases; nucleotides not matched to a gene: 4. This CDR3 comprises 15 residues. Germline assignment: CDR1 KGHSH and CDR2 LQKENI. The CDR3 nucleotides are TGTGCCAGCTCACCACCAAACAGGGGGCGGACTGAAGCTTTCTTT. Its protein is CASSPPNRGRTEAFF. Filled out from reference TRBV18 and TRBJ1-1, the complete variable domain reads NAGVMQNPRHLVRRRGQEARLRCSPMKGHSHVYWYRQLPEEGLKFMVYLQKENIIDESGMPKERFSAEFPKEGPSILRIQQVVRGDSAAYFCASSPPNRGRTEAFFGQGTRLTVV.

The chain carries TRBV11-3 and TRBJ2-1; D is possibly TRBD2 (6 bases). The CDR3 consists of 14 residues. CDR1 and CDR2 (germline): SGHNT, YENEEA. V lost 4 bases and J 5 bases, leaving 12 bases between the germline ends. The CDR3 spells CASSSGGPHNEQFF. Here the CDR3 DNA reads TGTGCCAGCAGCTCCGGGGGACCTCACAATGAGCAGTTCTTC.

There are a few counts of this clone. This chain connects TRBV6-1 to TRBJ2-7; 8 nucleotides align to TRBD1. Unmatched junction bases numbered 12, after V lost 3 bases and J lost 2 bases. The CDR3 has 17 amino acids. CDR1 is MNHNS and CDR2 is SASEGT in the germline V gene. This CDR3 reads CASSESFGTGITYEQYF. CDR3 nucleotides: TGTGCCAGCAGTGAGAGCTTTGGGACAGGTATAACCTACGAGCAGTACTTC.

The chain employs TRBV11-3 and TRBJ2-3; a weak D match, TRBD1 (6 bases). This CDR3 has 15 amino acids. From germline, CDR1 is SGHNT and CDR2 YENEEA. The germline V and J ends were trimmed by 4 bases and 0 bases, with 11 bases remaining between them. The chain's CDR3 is CASSSQGTSTDTQYF. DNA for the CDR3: TGTGCCAGCAGCTCACAGGGAACCAGCACAGATACGCAGTATTTT.

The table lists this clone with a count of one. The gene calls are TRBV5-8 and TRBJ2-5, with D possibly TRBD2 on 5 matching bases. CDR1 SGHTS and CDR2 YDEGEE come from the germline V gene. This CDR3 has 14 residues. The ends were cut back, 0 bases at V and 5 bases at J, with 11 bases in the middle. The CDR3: CASSLDRGSETQYF. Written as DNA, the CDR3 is TGTGCCAGCAGCTTGGATCGGGGTTCGGAGACCCAGTACTTC.

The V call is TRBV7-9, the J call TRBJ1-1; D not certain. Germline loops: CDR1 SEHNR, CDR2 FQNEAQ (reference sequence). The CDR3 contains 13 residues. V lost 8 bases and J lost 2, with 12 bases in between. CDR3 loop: CASSNEFNTEAFF. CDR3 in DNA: TGTGCCAGCTCAAATGAGTTTAACACTGAAGCTTTCTTT.

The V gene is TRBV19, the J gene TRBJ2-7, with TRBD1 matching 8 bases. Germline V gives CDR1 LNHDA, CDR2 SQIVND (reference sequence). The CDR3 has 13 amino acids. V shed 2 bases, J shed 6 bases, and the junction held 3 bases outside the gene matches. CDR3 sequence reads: CASSIRTGGEQYF. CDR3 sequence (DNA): TGTGCCAGTAGTATACGCACAGGGGGCGAGCAGTACTTC.

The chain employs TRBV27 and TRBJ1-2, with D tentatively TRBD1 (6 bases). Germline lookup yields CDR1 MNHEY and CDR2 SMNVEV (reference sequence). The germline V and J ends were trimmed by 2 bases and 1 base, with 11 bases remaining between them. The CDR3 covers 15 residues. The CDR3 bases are TGTGCCAGCAGTTTAAGGGGGAACCTTAACTATGGCTACACCTTC. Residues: CASSLRGNLNYGYTF.

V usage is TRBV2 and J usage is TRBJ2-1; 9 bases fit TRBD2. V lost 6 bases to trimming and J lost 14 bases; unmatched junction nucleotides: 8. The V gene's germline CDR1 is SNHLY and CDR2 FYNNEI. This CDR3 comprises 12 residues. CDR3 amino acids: CASSGAGGGEFF. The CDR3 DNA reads TGTGCCAGCAGCGGGGCGGGAGGGGGGGAGTTCTTC.

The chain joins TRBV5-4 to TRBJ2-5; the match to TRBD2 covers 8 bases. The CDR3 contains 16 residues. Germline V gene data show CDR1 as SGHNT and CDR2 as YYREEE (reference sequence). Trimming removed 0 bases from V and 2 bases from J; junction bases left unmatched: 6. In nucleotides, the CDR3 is TGTGCCAGCAGCTTGGCGGGGGGGCCAGTACAAGAGACCCAGTACTTC. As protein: CASSLAGGPVQETQYF.

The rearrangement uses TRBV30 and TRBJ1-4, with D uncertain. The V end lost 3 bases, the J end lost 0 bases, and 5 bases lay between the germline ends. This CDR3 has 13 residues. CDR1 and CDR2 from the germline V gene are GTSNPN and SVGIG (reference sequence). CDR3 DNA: TGTGCCTGGAGCCTTGCAACTAATGAAAAACTGTTTTTT. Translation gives CAWSLATNEKLFF.

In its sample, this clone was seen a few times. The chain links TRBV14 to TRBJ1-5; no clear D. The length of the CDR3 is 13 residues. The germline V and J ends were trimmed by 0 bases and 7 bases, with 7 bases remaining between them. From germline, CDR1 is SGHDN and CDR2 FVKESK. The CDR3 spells CASSQDGIQPQHF. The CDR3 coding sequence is TGTGCCAGCAGCCAAGACGGGATCCAGCCCCAGCATTTT.

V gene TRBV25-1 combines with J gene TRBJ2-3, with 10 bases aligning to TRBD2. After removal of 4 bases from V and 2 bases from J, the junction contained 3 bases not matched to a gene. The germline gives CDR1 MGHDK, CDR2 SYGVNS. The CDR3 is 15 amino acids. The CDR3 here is CASSALAGYTDTQYF. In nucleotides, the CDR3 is TGTGCCAGCAGTGCACTAGCGGGGTACACAGATACGCAGTATTTT.

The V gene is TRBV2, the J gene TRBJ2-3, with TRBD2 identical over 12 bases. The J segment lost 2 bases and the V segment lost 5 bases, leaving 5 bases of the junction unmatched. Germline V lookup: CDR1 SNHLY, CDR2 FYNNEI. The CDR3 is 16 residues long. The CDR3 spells CASSRTSGDLTDTQYF. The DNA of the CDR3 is TGTGCCAGCAGTCGGACTAGCGGGGACCTCACAGATACGCAGTATTTT.